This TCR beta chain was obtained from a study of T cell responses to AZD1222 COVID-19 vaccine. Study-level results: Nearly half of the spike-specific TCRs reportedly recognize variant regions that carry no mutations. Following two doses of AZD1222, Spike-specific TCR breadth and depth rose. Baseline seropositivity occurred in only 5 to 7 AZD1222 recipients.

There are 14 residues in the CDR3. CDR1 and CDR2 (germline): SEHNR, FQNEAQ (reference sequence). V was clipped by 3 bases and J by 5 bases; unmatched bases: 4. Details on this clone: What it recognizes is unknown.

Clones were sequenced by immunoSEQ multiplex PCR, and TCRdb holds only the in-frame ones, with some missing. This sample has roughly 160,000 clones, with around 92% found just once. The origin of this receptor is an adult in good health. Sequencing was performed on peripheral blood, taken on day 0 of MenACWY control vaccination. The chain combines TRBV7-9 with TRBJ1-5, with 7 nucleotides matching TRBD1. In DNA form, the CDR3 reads TGTGCCAGCAGCTTCAGAGGGGGCGATCAGCCCCAGCATTTT. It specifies CASSFRGGDQPQHF.